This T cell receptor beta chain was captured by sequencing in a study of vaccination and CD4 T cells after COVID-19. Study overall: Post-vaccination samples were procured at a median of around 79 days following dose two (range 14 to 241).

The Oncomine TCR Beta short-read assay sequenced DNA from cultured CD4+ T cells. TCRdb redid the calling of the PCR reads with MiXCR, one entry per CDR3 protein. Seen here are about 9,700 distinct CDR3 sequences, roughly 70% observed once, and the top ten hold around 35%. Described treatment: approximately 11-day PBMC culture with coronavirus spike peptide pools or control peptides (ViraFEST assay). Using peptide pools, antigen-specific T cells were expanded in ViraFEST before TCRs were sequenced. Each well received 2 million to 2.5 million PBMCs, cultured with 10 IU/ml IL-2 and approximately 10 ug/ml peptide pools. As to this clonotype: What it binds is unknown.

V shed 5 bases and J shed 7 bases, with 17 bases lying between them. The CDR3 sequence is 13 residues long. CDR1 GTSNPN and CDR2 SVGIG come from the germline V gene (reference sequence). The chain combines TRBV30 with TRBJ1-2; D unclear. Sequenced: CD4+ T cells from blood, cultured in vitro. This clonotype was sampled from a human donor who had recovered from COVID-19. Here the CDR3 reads CAWRALRELGYTF. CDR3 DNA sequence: TGTGCCTGGCGGGCCCTGAGGGAGCTTGGCTACACCTTC.